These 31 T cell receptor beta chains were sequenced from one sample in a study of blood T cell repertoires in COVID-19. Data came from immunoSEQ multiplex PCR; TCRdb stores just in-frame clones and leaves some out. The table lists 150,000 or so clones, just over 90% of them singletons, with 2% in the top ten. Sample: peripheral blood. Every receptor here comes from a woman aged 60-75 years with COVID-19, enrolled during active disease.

The chain's CDR3 is CASSEGTQETQYF. CDR3 DNA: TGTGCCAGCAGTGAAGGGACACAAGAGACCCAGTACTTC. The V and J genes are TRBV2 and TRBJ2-5; perhaps TRBD1 as D (5 bases). The CDR3 consists of 13 residues. Germline assignment: CDR1 SNHLY and CDR2 FYNNEI. With 1 base removed from V and 2 bases from J, the gap between germline ends came to 5 bases.

CDR3 loop: CASSPQDNGEAFF. Written as DNA, the CDR3 is TGTGCCAGCTCACCCCAGGACAACGGTGAAGCTTTCTTT. The genes are TRBV18 and TRBJ1-1, with D possibly matching TRBD1 (5 bases). This CDR3 spans 13 amino acids. V dropped 3 bases and J dropped 7 bases, with 12 bases sitting between them. Per germline, CDR1 KGHSH and CDR2 LQKENI.

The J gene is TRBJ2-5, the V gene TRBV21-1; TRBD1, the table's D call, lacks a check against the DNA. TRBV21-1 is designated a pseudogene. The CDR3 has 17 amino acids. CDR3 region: CASSKVPRQGRRETQYF. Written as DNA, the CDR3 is TGTGCCAGCAGCAAAGTCCCCCGACAGGGAAGGAGGGAGACCCAGTACTTC.

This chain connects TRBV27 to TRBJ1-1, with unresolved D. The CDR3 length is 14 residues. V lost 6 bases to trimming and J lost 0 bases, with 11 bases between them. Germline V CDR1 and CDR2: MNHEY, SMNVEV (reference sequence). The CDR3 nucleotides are TGTGCCAGCAGCCCCCCCGGGGTGAACACTGAAGCTTTCTTT. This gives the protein CASSPPGVNTEAFF.

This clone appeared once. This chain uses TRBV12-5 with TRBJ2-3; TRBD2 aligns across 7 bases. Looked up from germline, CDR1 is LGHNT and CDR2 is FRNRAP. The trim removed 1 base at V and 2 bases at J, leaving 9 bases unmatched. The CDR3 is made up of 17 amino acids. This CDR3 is CASGLADRLAPTDTQYF. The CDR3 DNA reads TGTGCTAGTGGTTTGGCGGATCGACTAGCACCCACAGATACGCAGTATTTT.

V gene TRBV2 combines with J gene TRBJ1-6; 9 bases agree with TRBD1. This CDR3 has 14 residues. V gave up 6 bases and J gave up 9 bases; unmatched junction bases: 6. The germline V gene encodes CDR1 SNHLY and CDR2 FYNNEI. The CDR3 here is CASRAGTGSSPLHF. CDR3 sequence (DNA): TGTGCCAGCAGAGCCGGGACAGGGAGTTCACCCCTCCACTTT.

CDR3 amino acids: CASRPWGESYDGYTF. The CDR3 nucleotides are TGTGCCAGCAGACCCTGGGGGGAGTCTTATGATGGCTACACCTTC. The chain uses TRBV6-5 and TRBJ1-2, with TRBD1 as a possible D gene (5 bases). V was clipped by 6 bases and J by 6 bases, with 20 bases between them. The CDR3 loop spans 15 amino acids. Per germline, CDR1 MNHEY and CDR2 SVGAGI.

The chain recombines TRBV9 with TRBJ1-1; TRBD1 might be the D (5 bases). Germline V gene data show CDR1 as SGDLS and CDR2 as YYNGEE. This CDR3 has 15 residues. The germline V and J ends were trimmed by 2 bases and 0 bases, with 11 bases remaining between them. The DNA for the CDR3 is TGTGCCAGCAGCGTCCTCGGACATTTGAACACTGAAGCTTTCTTT. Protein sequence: CASSVLGHLNTEAFF.

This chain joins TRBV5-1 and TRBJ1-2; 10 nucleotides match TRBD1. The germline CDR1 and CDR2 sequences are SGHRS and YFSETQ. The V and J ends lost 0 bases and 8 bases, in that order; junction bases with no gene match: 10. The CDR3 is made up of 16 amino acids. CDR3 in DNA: TGCGCCAGCAGCTTGGGACAGGGGGCCCCAGGTGGAGGCTACACCTTC. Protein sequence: CASSLGQGAPGGGYTF.

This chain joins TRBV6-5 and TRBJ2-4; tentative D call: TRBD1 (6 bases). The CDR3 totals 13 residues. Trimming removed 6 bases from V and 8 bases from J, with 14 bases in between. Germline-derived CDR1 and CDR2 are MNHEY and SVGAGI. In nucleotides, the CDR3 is TGTGCCAGCAGGGACAGCTTTTCGGACATTCAGTACTTC. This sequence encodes CASRDSFSDIQYF.

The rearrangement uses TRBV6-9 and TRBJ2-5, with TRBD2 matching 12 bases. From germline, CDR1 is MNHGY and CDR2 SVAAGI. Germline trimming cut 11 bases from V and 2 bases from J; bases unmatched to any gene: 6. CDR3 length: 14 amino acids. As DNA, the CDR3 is TGTGCCCGTCAGACTAGCGGGGGACAAGAGACCCAGTACTTC. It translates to CARQTSGGQETQYF.

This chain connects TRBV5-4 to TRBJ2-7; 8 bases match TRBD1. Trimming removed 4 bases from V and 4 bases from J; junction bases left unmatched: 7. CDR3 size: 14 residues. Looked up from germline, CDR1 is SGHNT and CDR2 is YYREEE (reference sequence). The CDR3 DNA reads TGTGCCAGCAGCCCTACAGGGGGACCTTACGAGCAGTACTTC. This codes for CASSPTGGPYEQYF.

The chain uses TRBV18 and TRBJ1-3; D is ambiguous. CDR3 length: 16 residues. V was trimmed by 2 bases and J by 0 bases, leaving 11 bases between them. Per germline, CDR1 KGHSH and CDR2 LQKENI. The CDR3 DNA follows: TGTGCCAGCTCACCAGGCTCGGGAATCTCTGGAAACACCATATATTTT. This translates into CASSPGSGISGNTIYF.

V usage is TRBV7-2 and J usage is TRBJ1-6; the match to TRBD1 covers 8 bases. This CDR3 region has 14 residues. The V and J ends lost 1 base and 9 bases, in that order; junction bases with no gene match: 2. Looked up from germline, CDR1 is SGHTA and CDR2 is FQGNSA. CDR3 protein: CASSLGTGFSPLHF. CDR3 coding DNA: TGTGCCAGCAGCTTAGGGACAGGGTTTTCACCCCTCCACTTT.

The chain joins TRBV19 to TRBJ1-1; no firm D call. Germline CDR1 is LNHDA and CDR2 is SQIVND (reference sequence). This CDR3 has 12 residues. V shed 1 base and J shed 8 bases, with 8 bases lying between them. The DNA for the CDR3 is TGTGCCAGTAGTATAGCGGGGAGGGAAGCTTTCTTT. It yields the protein CASSIAGREAFF. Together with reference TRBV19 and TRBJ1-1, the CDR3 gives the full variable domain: DGGITQSPKYLFRKEGQNVTLSCEQNLNHDAMYWYRQDPGQGLRLIYYSQIVNDFQKGDIAEGYSVSREKKESFPLTVTSAQKNPTAFYLCASSIAGREAFFGQGTRLTVV.

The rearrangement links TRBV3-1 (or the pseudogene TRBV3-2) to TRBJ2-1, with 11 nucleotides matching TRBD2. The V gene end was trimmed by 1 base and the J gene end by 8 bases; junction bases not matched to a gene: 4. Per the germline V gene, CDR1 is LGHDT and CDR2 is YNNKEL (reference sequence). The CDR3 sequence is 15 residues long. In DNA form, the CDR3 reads TGTGCCAGCAGCCAAGGACTAGCGGGGAGGTATGAGCAGTTCTTC. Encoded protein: CASSQGLAGRYEQFF.

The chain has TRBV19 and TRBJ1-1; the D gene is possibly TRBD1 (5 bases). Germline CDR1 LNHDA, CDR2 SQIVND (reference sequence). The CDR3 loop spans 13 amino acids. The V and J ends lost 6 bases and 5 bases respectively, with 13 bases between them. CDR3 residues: CASRTQGGTEAFF. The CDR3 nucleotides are TGTGCCAGTAGGACGCAGGGTGGGACTGAAGCTTTCTTT. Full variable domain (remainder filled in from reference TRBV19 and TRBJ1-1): DGGITQSPKYLFRKEGQNVTLSCEQNLNHDAMYWYRQDPGQGLRLIYYSQIVNDFQKGDIAEGYSVSREKKESFPLTVTSAQKNPTAFYLCASRTQGGTEAFFGQGTRLTVV.

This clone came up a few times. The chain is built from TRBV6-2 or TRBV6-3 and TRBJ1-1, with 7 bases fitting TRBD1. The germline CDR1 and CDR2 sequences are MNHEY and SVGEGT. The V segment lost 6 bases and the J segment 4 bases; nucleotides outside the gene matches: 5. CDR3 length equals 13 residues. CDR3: CASSYYRGTEAFF. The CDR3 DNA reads TGTGCCAGCAGCTATTACAGGGGCACTGAAGCTTTCTTT.

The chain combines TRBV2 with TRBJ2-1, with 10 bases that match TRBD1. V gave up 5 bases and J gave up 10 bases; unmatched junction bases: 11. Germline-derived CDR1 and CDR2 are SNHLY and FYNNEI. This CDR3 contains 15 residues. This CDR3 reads CASSQSRDRGQEQFF. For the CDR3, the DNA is TGTGCCAGCAGTCAGAGCCGGGACAGGGGTCAGGAGCAGTTCTTC.

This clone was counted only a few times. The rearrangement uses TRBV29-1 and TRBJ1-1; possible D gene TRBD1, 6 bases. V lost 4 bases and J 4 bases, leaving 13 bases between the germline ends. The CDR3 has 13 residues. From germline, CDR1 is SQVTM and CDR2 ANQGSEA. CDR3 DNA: TGCAGCGTTGCCCTAGGCAGGGGCACTGAAGCTTTCTTT. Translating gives CSVALGRGTEAFF.

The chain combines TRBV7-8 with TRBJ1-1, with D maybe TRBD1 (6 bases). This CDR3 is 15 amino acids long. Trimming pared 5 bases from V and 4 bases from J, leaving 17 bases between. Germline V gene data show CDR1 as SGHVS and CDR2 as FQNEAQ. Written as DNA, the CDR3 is TGTGCCAGCAGCCCATTCTTGGGGGCGAGCACTGAAGCTTTCTTT. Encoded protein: CASSPFLGASTEAFF.

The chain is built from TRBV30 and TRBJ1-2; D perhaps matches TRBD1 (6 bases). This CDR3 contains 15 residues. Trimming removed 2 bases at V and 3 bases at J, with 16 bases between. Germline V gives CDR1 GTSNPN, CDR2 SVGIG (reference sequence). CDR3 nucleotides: TGTGCCTGGAGTCCTAACCTGTCAGGGGACTATGGCTACACCTTC. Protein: CAWSPNLSGDYGYTF.

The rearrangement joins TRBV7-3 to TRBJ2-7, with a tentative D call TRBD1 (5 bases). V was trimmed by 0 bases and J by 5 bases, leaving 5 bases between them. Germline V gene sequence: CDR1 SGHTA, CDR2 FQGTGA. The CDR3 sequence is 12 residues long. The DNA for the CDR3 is TGTGCCAGCAGCTTAACGGGGCACGAGCAGTACTTC. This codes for CASSLTGHEQYF.

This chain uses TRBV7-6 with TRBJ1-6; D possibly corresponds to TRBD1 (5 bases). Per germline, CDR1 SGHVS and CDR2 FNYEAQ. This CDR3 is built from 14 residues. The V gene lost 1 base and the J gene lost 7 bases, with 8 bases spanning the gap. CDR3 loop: CASSLVGANSPLHF. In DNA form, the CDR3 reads TGTGCCAGCAGCTTAGTAGGGGCCAATTCACCCCTCCACTTT.

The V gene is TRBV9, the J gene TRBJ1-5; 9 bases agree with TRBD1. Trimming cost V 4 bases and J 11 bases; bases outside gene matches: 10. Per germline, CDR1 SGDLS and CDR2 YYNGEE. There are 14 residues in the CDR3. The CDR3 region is CASSKTGGDGAQHF. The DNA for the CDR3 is TGTGCCAGCAGCAAGACAGGGGGGGATGGAGCCCAGCATTTT. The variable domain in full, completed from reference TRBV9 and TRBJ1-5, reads DSGVTQTPKHLITATGQRVTLRCSPRSGDLSVYWYQQSLDQGLQFLIQYYNGEERAKGNILERFSAQQFPDLHSELNLSSLELGDSALYFCASSKTGGDGAQHFGDGTRLSIL.

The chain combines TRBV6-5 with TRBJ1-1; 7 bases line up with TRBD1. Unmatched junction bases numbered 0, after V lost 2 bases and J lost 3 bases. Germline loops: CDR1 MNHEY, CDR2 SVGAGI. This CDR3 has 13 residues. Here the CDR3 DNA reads TGTGCCAGCAGTTACACAGGGGACACTGAAGCTTTCTTT. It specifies CASSYTGDTEAFF.

The CDR3 DNA is TGTGCCATAGAAGGGGGTATAACCGGGGAGCTGTTTTTT. This translates into CAIEGGITGELFF. This chain joins TRBV24-1 and TRBJ2-2; D perhaps matches TRBD1 (6 bases). Germline lookup yields CDR1 KGHDR and CDR2 SFDVKD. V was clipped by 11 bases and J by 5 bases, with 14 bases between them. The CDR3 spans 13 residues.

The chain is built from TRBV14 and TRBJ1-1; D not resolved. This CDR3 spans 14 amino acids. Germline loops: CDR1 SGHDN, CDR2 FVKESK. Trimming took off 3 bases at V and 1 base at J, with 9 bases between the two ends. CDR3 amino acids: CASSHHTWNTEAFF. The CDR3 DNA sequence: TGTGCCAGCAGCCACCACACATGGAACACTGAAGCTTTCTTT.

CDR3 sequence reads: CASSLAPGSNQPQHF. In DNA form, the CDR3 reads TGTGCCAGCAGCTTGGCCCCAGGGAGCAATCAGCCCCAGCATTTT. The chain has TRBV5-6 and TRBJ1-5, with D possibly matching TRBD1 (5 bases). The V and J ends lost 0 bases and 1 base respectively, with 8 bases between them. The CDR3 loop spans 15 amino acids. Germline-derived CDR1 and CDR2 are SGHDT and YYEEEE.

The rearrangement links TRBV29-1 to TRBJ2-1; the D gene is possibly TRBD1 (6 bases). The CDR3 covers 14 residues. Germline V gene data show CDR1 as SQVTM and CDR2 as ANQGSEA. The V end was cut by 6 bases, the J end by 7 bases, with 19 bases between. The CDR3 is CSVIPTGSENEQFF. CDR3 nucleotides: TGCAGCGTCATCCCTACAGGGTCGGAAAATGAGCAGTTCTTC.

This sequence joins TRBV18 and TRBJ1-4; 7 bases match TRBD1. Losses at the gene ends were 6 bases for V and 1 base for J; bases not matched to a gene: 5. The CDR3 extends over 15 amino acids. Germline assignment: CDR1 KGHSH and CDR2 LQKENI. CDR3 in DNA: TGTGCCAGCTCCCGCAGGACAGGAACTAATGAAAAACTGTTTTTT. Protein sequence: CASSRRTGTNEKLFF. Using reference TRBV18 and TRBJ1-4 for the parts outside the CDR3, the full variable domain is NAGVMQNPRHLVRRRGQEARLRCSPMKGHSHVYWYRQLPEEGLKFMVYLQKENIIDESGMPKERFSAEFPKEGPSILRIQQVVRGDSAAYFCASSRRTGTNEKLFFGSGTQLSVL.